A selection of T cell receptor beta chains follows, all from one sample in a study of cytomegalovirus exposure and HLA in healthy donors. The assay was immunoSEQ multiplex PCR, and TCRdb's table has in-frame clones only and misses some. The sample includes 90,000 or so clones, 69% of them seen just once. Sequences were obtained from PBMCs. The receptors here all came from a man aged 45-60 years in good health and CMV-seronegative. Both conserved end residues are part of each CDR3. The D gene is left open where the match is weak. A clone size is listed for some rows: how often the clone was seen (once, few, many), or a class if it is expanded.

V: TRBV9; J: TRBJ2-3; size: few; length: 14; D: NA; CDR3: CASSVEGGTDTQYF; DNA: TGTGCCAGCAGCGTAGAAGGGGGCACAGATACGCAGTATTTT
V: TRBV7-9; J: TRBJ2-7; size: NA; length: 19; D: TRBD1; CDR3: CASSLRTWSATGKGDEQYF; DNA: TGTGCCAGCAGCTTACGCACTTGGTCGGCGACAGGGAAGGGCGATGAGCAGTACTTC
V: TRBV5-1; J: TRBJ2-6; size: NA; length: 14; D: NA; CDR3: CASHTGLGANVLTF; DNA: TGCGCCAGCCACACAGGGCTTGGGGCCAACGTCCTGACTTTC
V: TRBV4-2; J: TRBJ1-2; size: NA; length: 14; D: TRBD1; CDR3: CASSQGQGSSGYTF; DNA: TGTGCCAGCAGCCAAGGACAGGGGTCGAGTGGCTACACCTTC
V: TRBV5-6; J: TRBJ2-7; size: NA; length: 18; D: TRBD2; CDR3: CASSTPGLAGGLIYEQYF; DNA: TGTGCCAGCAGTACACCCGGACTAGCGGGGGGCCTGATCTACGAGCAGTACTTC
V: TRBV9; J: TRBJ1-2; size: NA; length: 13; D: NA; CDR3: CASSVGGGYGYTF; DNA: TGTGCCAGCAGCGTAGGGGGGGGCTATGGCTACACCTTC
V: TRBV10-3; J: TRBJ2-3; size: NA; length: 12; D: NA; CDR3: CAISDSSDTQYF; DNA: TGTGCCATCAGTGATTCGTCAGATACGCAGTATTTT
V: TRBV4-1; J: TRBJ2-3; size: NA; length: 14; D: TRBD1; CDR3: CASSQNRGSDTQYF; DNA: TGCGCCAGCAGCCAAAACAGGGGGTCAGATACGCAGTATTTT
V: TRBV7-8; J: TRBJ2-1; size: NA; length: 16; D: NA; CDR3: CASSIRTIAAYNEQFF; DNA: TGTGCCAGCAGCATTCGGACAATAGCGGCCTACAATGAGCAGTTCTTC
V: TRBV28; J: TRBJ1-1; size: NA; length: 15; D: TRBD1; CDR3: CASSFRGRGQTEAFF; DNA: TGTGCCAGCAGTTTTAGGGGCAGGGGGCAAACTGAAGCTTTCTTT
V: TRBV6-1; J: TRBJ1-5; size: NA; length: 14; D: NA; CDR3: CASSGAAKDQPQHF; DNA: TGTGCCAGCAGTGGGGCAGCCAAGGATCAGCCCCAGCATTTT
V: TRBV18; J: TRBJ1-5; size: NA; length: 15; D: TRBD1; CDR3: CASSPEAGGDQPQHF; DNA: TGTGCCAGCTCACCAGAGGCAGGGGGCGATCAGCCCCAGCATTTT
V: TRBV4-3; J: TRBJ1-2; size: once; length: 17; D: TRBD1; CDR3: CASSRFSGTVANYGYTF; DNA: TGCGCCAGCAGCCGCTTCTCCGGGACAGTAGCTAACTATGGCTACACCTTC
V: TRBV15; J: TRBJ1-3; size: NA; length: 17; D: NA; CDR3: CATSREPAGYSGNTIYF; DNA: TGTGCCACCAGCAGAGAACCGGCAGGATACTCTGGAAACACCATATATTTT
V: TRBV7-2; J: TRBJ1-2; size: NA; length: 12; D: NA; CDR3: CASSHGGAGYTF; DNA: TGTGCCAGCAGCCACGGCGGGGCTGGCTACACCTTC
V: TRBV5-6; J: TRBJ1-1; size: NA; length: 15; D: TRBD1; CDR3: CASSSGPPRGTEAFF; DNA: TGTGCCAGCAGCTCGGGACCGCCCAGGGGGACTGAAGCTTTCTTT
V: TRBV7-6; J: TRBJ1-1; size: once; length: 16; D: TRBD1; CDR3: CASSPRSGGMDTEAFF; DNA: TGTGCCAGCAGCCCTCGGTCAGGGGGCATGGACACTGAAGCTTTCTTT
V: TRBV6-4; J: TRBJ2-3; size: once; length: 15; D: TRBD2; CDR3: CASSEGGGATDTQYF; DNA: TGTGCCAGCAGTGAGGGCGGGGGGGCCACAGATACGCAGTATTTT
V: TRBV5-5; J: TRBJ2-2; size: NA; length: 12; D: NA; CDR3: CASRRIGGELFF; DNA: TGTGCCAGCAGGCGGATTGGCGGGGAGCTGTTTTTT
V: TRBV25-1; J: TRBJ1-2; size: NA; length: 13; D: TRBD1; CDR3: CASSDRGVYGYTF; DNA: TGTGCCAGCTCGGACAGGGGGGTCTATGGCTACACCTTC
V: TRBV2; J: TRBJ1-5; size: NA; length: 15; D: NA; CDR3: CASSSDPGINQPQHF; DNA: TGTGCCAGCAGCTCGGACCCCGGGATCAATCAGCCCCAGCATTTT
V: TRBV5-1; J: TRBJ1-1; size: NA; length: 16; D: NA; CDR3: CASTLLNSDTNTEAFF; DNA: TGCGCCAGCACCTTACTAAACTCGGACACGAACACTGAAGCTTTCTTT
V: TRBV4-3; J: TRBJ2-5; size: few; length: 15; D: NA; CDR3: CASSQGNRGGETQYF; DNA: TGCGCCAGCAGCCAAGGGAACCGCGGCGGAGAGACCCAGTACTTC
V: TRBV18; J: TRBJ2-2; size: NA; length: 16; D: NA; CDR3: CASSPLAGVNTGELFF; DNA: TGTGCCAGCTCACCACTGGCAGGGGTGAACACCGGGGAGCTGTTTTTT
V: TRBV9; J: TRBJ2-5; size: once; length: 16; D: TRBD2; CDR3: CASSSLGGLGTETQYF; DNA: TGTGCCAGCAGCTCCCTGGGGGGACTAGGGACGGAGACCCAGTACTTC
V: TRBV9; J: TRBJ2-7; size: NA; length: 15; D: NA; CDR3: CASSFGLVNMHEQYF; DNA: TGTGCCAGCAGCTTCGGACTGGTTAATATGCACGAGCAGTACTTC
V: TRBV4-3; J: TRBJ1-6; size: NA; length: 15; D: NA; CDR3: CASSQEFGTIFPLHF; DNA: TGCGCCAGCAGCCAAGAGTTCGGAACTATTTTCCCCCTCCACTTT
V: TRBV4-2; J: TRBJ1-1; size: NA; length: 15; D: NA; CDR3: CASSQAGPGVTEAFF; DNA: TGTGCCAGCAGCCAAGCGGGGCCAGGGGTCACTGAAGCTTTCTTT
V: TRBV30; J: TRBJ1-3; size: few; length: 13; D: NA; CDR3: CAWSVSGWYTIYF; DNA: TGTGCCTGGAGTGTATCGGGGTGGTACACCATATATTTT
V: TRBV29-1; J: TRBJ1-4; size: once; length: 13; D: TRBD1; CDR3: CSAGQGWNEKLFF; DNA: TGCAGCGCCGGACAGGGTTGGAATGAAAAACTGTTTTTT
V: TRBV4-1; J: TRBJ2-3; size: NA; length: 18; D: TRBD1; CDR3: CASSFRQGGTTSTDTQYF; DNA: TGCGCCAGCAGCTTCCGACAGGGGGGTACGACTAGCACAGATACGCAGTATTTT
V: TRBV7-3; J: TRBJ2-5; size: NA; length: 14; D: TRBD1; CDR3: CASSLTGGQETQYF; DNA: TGTGCCAGCAGCTTGACAGGGGGCCAGGAGACCCAGTACTTC
V: TRBV5-6; J: TRBJ1-3; size: NA; length: 15; D: TRBD1; CDR3: CASSFLQGEGNTIYF; DNA: TGTGCCAGCAGCTTTTTACAGGGGGAAGGAAACACCATATATTTT
V: TRBV2; J: TRBJ1-2; size: NA; length: 12; D: TRBD1; CDR3: CASQGEVYGYTF; DNA: TGTGCCTCCCAGGGGGAGGTCTATGGCTACACCTTC
V: TRBV4-3; J: TRBJ2-1; size: few; length: 14; D: TRBD1; CDR3: CASSHRKGAGEQFF; DNA: TGCGCCAGCAGCCACCGCAAGGGGGCGGGTGAGCAGTTCTTC
V: TRBV5-8; J: TRBJ2-2; size: NA; length: 17; D: TRBD2; CDR3: CASSYLAGNGFTGELFF; DNA: TGTGCCAGCAGCTACCTAGCGGGAAATGGGTTTACCGGGGAGCTGTTTTTT
V: TRBV11-2; J: TRBJ1-2; size: NA; length: 15; D: TRBD1; CDR3: CASTNIRDRVRGYTF; DNA: TGTGCCAGCACCAATATCCGGGACAGGGTTCGTGGCTACACCTTC
V: TRBV27; J: TRBJ2-1; size: NA; length: 13; D: NA; CDR3: CASSFHRFNEQFF; DNA: TGTGCCAGCAGTTTCCACAGGTTCAATGAGCAGTTCTTC
V: TRBV29-1; J: TRBJ1-4; size: few; length: 14; D: NA; CDR3: CSVEDGQLDEKLFF; DNA: TGCAGCGTTGAAGACGGACAGCTAGATGAAAAACTGTTTTTT
V: TRBV5-6; J: TRBJ2-7; size: NA; length: 15; D: TRBD1; CDR3: CASSLWDRVSYEQYF; DNA: TGTGCCAGCAGCTTGTGGGACAGGGTCAGCTACGAGCAGTACTTC
V: TRBV5-1; J: TRBJ2-7; size: NA; length: 15; D: TRBD1; CDR3: CASSFISQGSYEQYF; DNA: TGCGCCAGCAGCTTCATCTCACAGGGGTCCTACGAGCAGTACTTC
V: TRBV5-1; J: TRBJ2-5; size: NA; length: 15; D: NA; CDR3: CATTKRASVEETQYF; DNA: TGCGCCACCACCAAGAGGGCCAGCGTGGAAGAGACCCAGTACTTC
V: TRBV19; J: TRBJ1-2; size: NA; length: 14; D: NA; CDR3: CASIGRTAVGSYTF; DNA: TGTGCCAGTATAGGAAGGACAGCGGTGGGAAGCTACACCTTC
V: TRBV21-1; J: TRBJ1-5; size: few; length: 19; D: NA; CDR3: CASSKSVTGKVFSNQPQHF; DNA: TGTGCCAGCAGCAAATCTGTGACAGGGAAAGTATTTAGCAATCAGCCCCAGCATTTT
V: TRBV19; J: TRBJ2-2; size: NA; length: 16; D: TRBD2; CDR3: CASSIRLARNTGELFF; DNA: TGTGCCAGTAGTATCCGACTAGCGAGGAACACCGGGGAGCTGTTTTTT
V: TRBV4-1; J: TRBJ2-5; size: NA; length: 15; D: NA; CDR3: CASSQTTGIQETQYF; DNA: TGCGCCAGCAGCCAGACTACAGGGATCCAAGAGACCCAGTACTTC
V: TRBV5-5; J: TRBJ1-5; size: NA; length: 13; D: NA; CDR3: CASSRDLNQPQHF; DNA: TGTGCCAGCAGCCGAGACTTGAATCAGCCCCAGCATTTT
V: TRBV7-9; J: TRBJ2-1; size: NA; length: 16; D: TRBD1; CDR3: CASSSLDRGTYNEQFF; DNA: TGTGCCAGCAGCTCCCTCGACAGGGGGACCTACAATGAGCAGTTCTTC
V: TRBV7-2; J: TRBJ2-1; size: NA; length: 14; D: TRBD2; CDR3: CVSRSTSLYNEQFF; DNA: TGTGTCAGCAGATCGACTAGCCTCTACAATGAGCAGTTCTTC